This paragraph reports one T cell receptor (beta chain). What it recognizes is unknown. The data were taken from a study of T cells after yellow fever vaccination. Study-level results: At around 95% for CD4 and approximately 88% for CD8, most primary-vaccination clones showed up again after the booster. The presence of abundant clonotypes contaminating from the bulk population was possible in FACS-sorted repertoires.

The CDR3 extends over 13 amino acids. Germline CDR1 and CDR2: ENHRY and SYGVKD. With 6 bases clipped from V and 5 bases from J, the junction kept 4 bases outside the gene matches. TCRdb fed the 5' RACE reads into MiXCR, producing one record per CDR3 protein. The sample holds under 400,000 distinct CDR3 sequences, around an eighth seen once. The V gene is TRBV10-3, the J gene TRBJ2-5; 9 bases are shared with TRBD1. The source is a man aged 18 to 35 who received the YFV17D yellow fever vaccine. The sequenced sample was CD4+ T cells sorted from PBMCs, obtained 15 days after the yellow fever booster vaccination. The DNA of the CDR3 is TGTGCCATCAGAGGGACAGGGCACGAGACCCAGTACTTC. It codes for CAIRGTGHETQYF.